The 24 T cell receptor beta chains presented below share a single source sample, sequenced in a study of CD8+CD57+ T cells in acquired aplastic anemia. Sequenced patients had shown CD8+CD57+ cell expansion by flow cytometry. Genomic DNA constituted the template upon which TCR beta VDJ and CDR3 profiling was performed. TCRdb re-called the reads with MiXCR, one entry per CDR3 protein. The sample comprises approximately 130,000 distinct CDR3 sequences, almost 40% of which are singletons, and more than 2.5% rests with the top ten. The sequencing sample was made of sorted CD4+, CD8+, or CD8+CD57+ T cells (not recorded which) from PBMCs. Source of these receptors: a human donor with aplastic anemia.

The sample holds many counts of this clonotype. The V call is TRBV5-1, the J call TRBJ2-1; 13 bases map to TRBD2. V shed 3 bases and J 9 bases; nucleotides not matched to a gene: 6. This CDR3 spans 15 amino acids. From germline, CDR1 is SGHRS and CDR2 YFSETQ. The CDR3 sequence is CASSSRTSGGGEQFF. The CDR3 DNA reads TGCGCCAGCAGCTCACGGACTAGCGGGGGAGGTGAGCAGTTCTTC.

This clonotype was observed a few times. Being one base from a much bigger clone, this may be a read error. This chain joins TRBV5-1 and TRBJ1-1; D is possibly TRBD1 (6 bases). Germline CDR1 reads SGHRS; CDR2 reads YFSETQ. CDR3 length: 15 residues. This chain's CDR3 is CASSLDGTPNTGAFF. CDR3 bases: TGCGCCAGCAGCTTGGATGGGACACCAAACACTGGAGCTTTCTTT.

This clonotype was seen at least ten times. This rearrangement joins TRBV5-1 to TRBJ2-7, with TRBD1 as a possible D gene (5 bases). The ends were cut back, 4 bases at V and 2 bases at J, with 16 bases in the middle. The CDR3 covers 15 residues. The germline V gene encodes CDR1 SGHRS and CDR2 YFSETQ. This chain's CDR3 is CASSIGAGVAYEQYF. The CDR3 coding sequence is TGCGCCAGCAGCATTGGGGCAGGCGTAGCCTACGAGCAGTACTTC.

With regard to this clonotype: Germline is not matched at one junction end, which may reflect a read error. The chain couples TRBV2 to TRBJ2-1, with TRBD2 matching 7 bases. Germline V gene sequence: CDR1 SNHLY, CDR2 FYNNEI. The CDR3 spans 17 residues. DNA of the CDR3: TGTGCCGGCAGTAAAGCGGGGACTGGCGGGGTCCTCAATGAGCAGTTCTTC. It codes for CAGSKAGTGGVLNEQFF. Using reference TRBV2 and TRBJ2-1 for the parts outside the CDR3, the full variable domain is EPEVTQTPSHQVTQMGQEVILRCVPISNHLYFYWYRQILGQKVEFLVSFYNNEISEKSEIFDDQFSVERPDGSNFTLKIRSTKLEDSAMYFCAGSKAGTGGVLNEQFFGPGTRLTVL.

This clonotype was recorded at least ten times. The V gene is TRBV28, the J gene TRBJ1-2; TRBD1 matches at 7 bases. The germline CDR1 and CDR2 sequences are MDHEN and SYDVKM. This CDR3 region has 16 residues. After removal of 7 bases from V and 3 bases from J, the junction contained 14 bases not matched to a gene. The CDR3 sequence is CASIPSLVRGDYGYTF. In DNA form, the CDR3 reads TGTGCCAGCATCCCTTCTCTCGTCAGGGGGGACTATGGCTACACCTTC.

This clonotype was picked up many times. This rearrangement joins TRBV9 to TRBJ2-5; D ambiguous. The CDR3 spans 15 residues. V was clipped by 4 bases and J by 3 bases, with 16 bases between them. Germline V gene sequence: CDR1 SGDLS, CDR2 YYNGEE. CDR3 sequence reads: CASSRDPLMKETQYF. DNA of the CDR3: TGTGCCAGCAGCAGAGACCCATTAATGAAAGAGACCCAGTACTTC.

This clonotype has at least ten counts. CDR3 residues: CASIREENEQFF. CDR3 nucleotide sequence: TGTGCCAGCATCCGGGAAGAGAATGAGCAGTTCTTC. The gene calls are TRBV2 and TRBJ2-1; D is perhaps TRBD2 (5 bases). V was cut by 7 bases and J by 7 bases, with 11 bases left in between. CDR1 is SNHLY and CDR2 is FYNNEI in the germline V gene. The CDR3 covers 12 residues.

The V gene is TRBV28, the J gene TRBJ1-5; D is perhaps TRBD1 (6 bases). With 10 bases removed from V and 0 bases from J, the gap between germline ends came to 13 bases. This CDR3 is built from 14 residues. CDR1 and CDR2 (germline): MDHEN, SYDVKM. This CDR3 reads CANWSDSSNQPQHF. CDR3 DNA: TGTGCCAACTGGTCGGACAGTAGCAATCAGCCCCAGCATTTT.

This clonotype has a count of ten or more. The V gene is TRBV2, the J gene TRBJ1-2; 9 nucleotides agree with TRBD1. Germline trimming cut 2 bases from V and 8 bases from J; bases unmatched to any gene: 6. The CDR3 sequence is 14 residues long. Germline V gene sequence: CDR1 SNHLY, CDR2 FYNNEI. The CDR3: CASSEIGTGIGYTF. CDR3 bases: TGTGCCAGCAGTGAAATTGGGACAGGGATAGGCTACACCTTC.

The table lists this clonotype with many counts. The chain uses TRBV6-2 or TRBV6-3 and TRBJ1-2; D possibly corresponds to TRBD1 (5 bases). V gave up 0 bases and J gave up 5 bases, with 22 bases separating them. The germline V gene encodes CDR1 MNHEY and CDR2 SVGEGT. This CDR3 spans 18 amino acids. The CDR3, as DNA: TGTGCCAGCAGTTACTCCCGGATGAGGCAGGGACCTCATTATGGCTACACCTTC. Its protein is CASSYSRMRQGPHYGYTF.

Many counts were recorded for this clonotype. This sequence joins TRBV5-4 and TRBJ2-3; 7 nucleotides agree with TRBD2. CDR1 SGHNT and CDR2 YYREEE come from the germline V gene (reference sequence). V shed 0 bases and J 4 bases; nucleotides not matched to a gene: 8. CDR3 length: 16 residues. CDR3 region: CASSLGNPAGADTQYF. The CDR3 region has the DNA TGTGCCAGCAGCTTGGGGAACCCGGCGGGGGCAGATACGCAGTATTTT.

J is TRBJ2-7 and V is TRBV15; possible D gene TRBD1, 6 bases. CDR3 length equals 13 residues. Trimming took 1 base from V and 7 from J, leaving 11 bases between them. Germline V gene lookup returns CDR1 LNHNV and CDR2 YYDKDF (reference sequence). DNA of the CDR3: TGTGCCACCAGCAGAGGTACAGGGACGGAGCAGTACTTC. Its protein product is CATSRGTGTEQYF.

Turning to this clonotype: A much larger clone sits a single nucleotide away, making a read error possible. This chain connects TRBV4-2 to TRBJ2-3, with 11 positions matching TRBD2. The germline gives CDR1 LGHNA, CDR2 YNFKEQ. The CDR3 is 18 residues long. Here the CDR3 reads CAGSQETASGGRADTQYF. For the CDR3, the DNA is TGTGCCGGCAGCCAAGAGACGGCTAGCGGGGGGAGGGCAGATACGCAGTATTTT.

This clonotype was counted ten times or more. The chain employs TRBV5-4 and TRBJ2-7; 8 bases align to TRBD2. V shed 5 bases, J shed 0 bases, and the junction held 10 bases outside the gene matches. The CDR3 has 16 amino acids. Germline V CDR1 and CDR2: SGHNT, YYREEE (reference sequence). This chain's CDR3 is CASSAGLAELSYEQYV. As DNA, the CDR3 is TGTGCCAGCAGTGCTGGACTAGCCGAACTCTCCTACGAGCAGTACGTC.

This sequence joins TRBV3-1 and TRBJ2-5, with D possibly being TRBD2 (6 bases). This CDR3 is built from 15 residues. Per the germline V gene, CDR1 is LGHDT and CDR2 is YNNKEL (reference sequence). Trimming cost V 11 bases and J 5 bases, with 24 bases left between them. CDR3 in amino acids: CASRSGGFGGETQYF. In DNA form, the CDR3 reads TGTGCCTCTAGATCCGGGGGATTCGGAGGGGAGACCCAGTACTTC.

This clonotype was seen at least ten times. V usage is TRBV20-1 and J usage is TRBJ1-2, with D hard to call. The CDR3 length is 10 residues. Germline V gene data show CDR1 as DFQATT and CDR2 as SNEGSKA (reference sequence). The V and J ends lost 2 bases and 5 bases respectively, with 3 bases between them. CDR3 in amino acids: CSARKYGYTF. The CDR3 region has the DNA TGCAGTGCTAGAAAGTATGGCTACACCTTC.

This clonotype showed up just once. Here the CDR3 omits its conserved ending phenylalanine or tryptophan, so a read error is the likely source. The CDR3 DNA reads TGTGCCAGCAGCCAAGAGAGGACATCTGCCTACGAGCAGTACCTC. Translated, it gives CASSQERTSAYEQYL. The chain recombines TRBV7-2 with TRBJ2-7; tentatively, D is TRBD1 (5 bases). V lost 5 bases to trimming and J lost 2 bases, with 16 bases between them. The germline V gene encodes CDR1 SGHTA and CDR2 FQGNSA. This CDR3 region has 15 residues.

This clonotype occurred many times. V and J are TRBV5-6 and TRBJ1-3; D may be TRBD1 (6 bases). Germline V gene data show CDR1 as SGHDT and CDR2 as YYEEEE. V shed 0 bases and J shed 0 bases, with 13 bases lying between them. The CDR3 is made up of 17 amino acids. Here the CDR3 reads CASSLGIQGYSGNTIYF. CDR3 nucleotide sequence: TGTGCCAGCAGCTTGGGAATACAGGGATACTCTGGAAACACCATATATTTT.

This clonotype is labeled medium-sized. The V call is TRBV2, the J call TRBJ2-7; maybe TRBD1 (6 bases). Trimming pared 1 base from V and 1 base from J, leaving 8 bases between. Germline-derived CDR1 and CDR2 are SNHLY and FYNNEI. CDR3 size: 14 residues. The CDR3 coding sequence is TGTGCCAGCAGTGAAGGGACAGCTTCCTACGAGCAGTACGTC. Amino acids: CASSEGTASYEQYV.

This clonotype was seen many times. J is TRBJ2-7 and V is TRBV7-9; a possible D gene is TRBD1 (6 bases). Germline values: CDR1 SEHNR, CDR2 FQNEAQ (reference sequence). This CDR3 is built from 14 residues. The V end was cut by 2 bases, the J end by 2 bases, with 10 bases between. CDR3 nucleotides: TGTGCCAGCAGCTTATTGGACAGCGCCTACGAGCAGTACGTC. It yields the protein CASSLLDSAYEQYV.

This clonotype was detected ten times or more. CDR3 in amino acids: CASSYSDSSNQPQHF. CDR3 coding DNA: TGTGCCAGCAGTTACTCGGACAGTTCCAATCAGCCCCAGCATTTT. The chain uses TRBV6-5 and TRBJ1-5; D is perhaps TRBD1 (6 bases). The V end was cut by 0 bases, the J end by 3 bases, with 9 bases between. The CDR3 is 15 residues long. CDR1 is MNHEY and CDR2 is SVGAGI in the germline V gene.

This clonotype was picked up many times. The chain employs TRBV4-1 and TRBJ1-6; 7 bases map to TRBD1. The junction had 7 bases not matched to a gene; V was cut back by 1 base and J by 7 bases. The CDR3 consists of 16 residues. Germline CDR1 is MGHRA and CDR2 is YSYEKL. CDR3: CASSQVPAGGNSPLHF. The CDR3 bases are TGCGCCAGCAGCCAAGTTCCAGCAGGGGGGAATTCACCCCTCCACTTT.

This clonotype was detected a few times. This rearrangement joins TRBV2 to TRBJ1-6; TRBD1 aligns across 11 bases. Germline loops: CDR1 SNHLY, CDR2 FYNNEI. The CDR3 loop spans 15 amino acids. V lost 6 bases and J lost 10; bases outside the gene matches: 8. CDR3 coding DNA: TGTGCCAGCAGACGGGGACAGGGGGTAAACTCACCCCTCCACTTT. It encodes CASRRGQGVNSPLHF.

This clonotype was counted at least ten times. V usage is TRBV3-1 and J usage is TRBJ1-1; D is perhaps TRBD1 (5 bases). Trimming left V 5 bases short and J 5 bases short, with 18 bases between. The CDR3 spans 15 residues. Germline CDR1 is LGHDT and CDR2 is YNNKEL (reference sequence). The CDR3, as DNA: TGTGCCAGCAGCGCGAGAGACAGCGTCGGAACTGAAGCTTTCTTT. Protein sequence: CASSARDSVGTEAFF.